This TCR beta chain was retrieved from a study of cytomegalovirus exposure and HLA in healthy donors. Overall study findings and caveats: The finding came from a later analysis; first-cohort TCR clusters tended to co-occur in the roughly 110 validation repertoires.

Some clones are missing from TCRdb's copy, which holds only in-frame ones; the method was immunoSEQ multiplex PCR. Of some 180,000 clones listed, roughly 86% are singletons. While the first cohort had 600 to 750 subjects, the donors belonged to the separate validation cohort of roughly 120 subjects. CDR1 is ENHRY and CDR2 is SYGVKD in the germline V gene. This CDR3 has 15 residues. V lost 4 bases to trimming and J lost 5 bases, with 14 bases between them. Note on this clone: The target antigen is unknown.

This sequence originates from a man aged 30-40 years in good health and CMV-seropositive. The V call is TRBV10-3, the J call TRBJ1-4; D gene unclear. Input material: PBMCs. The CDR3 sequence: CAISGSSNSNEKLFF. CDR3 sequence (DNA): TGTGCCATCAGTGGCTCATCCAATTCGAATGAAAAACTGTTTTTT.